This T cell receptor (beta chain) was recorded in a study of OX40 agonist ivuxolimab in advanced cancers. This table comes from immunoSEQ multiplex PCR, and its TCRdb copy is limited to in-frame clones, with some not included. This sample has approximately 84,000 clones, with 86% found just once. General study findings and limits: Clonal expansion by week 6 occurred in CD4+ and CD8+ blood T cells (at 0.1 to 3.0 mg/kg).

This clone was found a few times. The target antigen is unknown. The V segment lost 5 bases and the J segment 5 bases; nucleotides outside the gene matches: 7. Germline CDR1 reads SNHLY; CDR2 reads FYNNEI. This CDR3 has 15 amino acids. This rearrangement joins TRBV2 to TRBJ2-1; 9 nucleotides align to TRBD1. This specimen consisted of CD4+ or CD8+ T cells sorted from blood, obtained in a trial of the OX40 agonist ivuxolimab. The TCR sequence derives from an adult with an advanced solid tumor such as melanoma, head and neck, liver or kidney cancer. CDR3 in DNA: TGTGCCAGCAGTAAATCGGGACAGGGACACAATGAGCAGTTCTTC. The encoded protein is CASSKSGQGHNEQFF.